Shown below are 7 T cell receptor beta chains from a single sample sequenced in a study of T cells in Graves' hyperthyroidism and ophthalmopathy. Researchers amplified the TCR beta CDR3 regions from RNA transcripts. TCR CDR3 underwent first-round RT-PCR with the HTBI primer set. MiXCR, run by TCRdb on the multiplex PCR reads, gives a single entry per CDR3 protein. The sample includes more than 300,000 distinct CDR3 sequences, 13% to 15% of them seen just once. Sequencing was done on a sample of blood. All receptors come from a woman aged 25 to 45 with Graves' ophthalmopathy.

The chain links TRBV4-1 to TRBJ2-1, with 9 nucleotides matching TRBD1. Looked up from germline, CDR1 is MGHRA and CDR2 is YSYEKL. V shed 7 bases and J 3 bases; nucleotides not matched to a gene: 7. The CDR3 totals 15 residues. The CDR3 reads CASTRQGGNYNEQFF. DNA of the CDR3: TGCGCCAGCACCCGACAGGGGGGTAACTACAATGAGCAGTTCTTC.

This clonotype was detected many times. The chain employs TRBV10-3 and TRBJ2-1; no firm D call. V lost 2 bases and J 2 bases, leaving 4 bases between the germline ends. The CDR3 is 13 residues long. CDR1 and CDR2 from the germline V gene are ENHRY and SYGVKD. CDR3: CAISERPYNEQFF. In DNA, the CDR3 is TGTGCCATCAGTGAGCGCCCCTACAATGAGCAGTTCTTC.

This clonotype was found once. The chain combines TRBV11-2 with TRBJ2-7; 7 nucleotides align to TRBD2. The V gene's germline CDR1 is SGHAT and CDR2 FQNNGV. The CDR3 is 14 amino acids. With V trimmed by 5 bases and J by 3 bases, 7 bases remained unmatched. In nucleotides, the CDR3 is TGTGCCAGCAGCATCCTCCCTAGCGGCTACGAGCAGTACTTC. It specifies CASSILPSGYEQYF.

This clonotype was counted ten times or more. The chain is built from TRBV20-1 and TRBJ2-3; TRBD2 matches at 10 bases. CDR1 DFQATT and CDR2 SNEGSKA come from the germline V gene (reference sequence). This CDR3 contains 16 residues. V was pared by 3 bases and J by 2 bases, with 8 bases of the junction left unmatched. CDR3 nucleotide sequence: TGCAGTGCTAGTCCTCTAGCGGGGGCCCACACAGATACGCAGTATTTT. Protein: CSASPLAGAHTDTQYF.

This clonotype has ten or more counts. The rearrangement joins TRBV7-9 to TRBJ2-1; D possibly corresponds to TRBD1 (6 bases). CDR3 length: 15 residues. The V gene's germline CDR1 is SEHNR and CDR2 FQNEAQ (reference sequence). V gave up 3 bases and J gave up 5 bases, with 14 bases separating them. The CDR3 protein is CASSLDDRFHNEQFF. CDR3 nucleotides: TGTGCCAGCAGCTTGGACGACAGGTTTCACAATGAGCAGTTCTTC.

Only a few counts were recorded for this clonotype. CDR3 in DNA: TGTGCCAGCAGTGTCTCCGGGACACTATCTGGCTACACCTTC. This translates into CASSVSGTLSGYTF. This sequence joins TRBV2 and TRBJ1-2; possible D gene TRBD1, 6 bases. The CDR3 has 14 amino acids. Germline CDR1 SNHLY, CDR2 FYNNEI. Trimming stripped 4 bases from V and 7 bases from J, with 16 bases between.

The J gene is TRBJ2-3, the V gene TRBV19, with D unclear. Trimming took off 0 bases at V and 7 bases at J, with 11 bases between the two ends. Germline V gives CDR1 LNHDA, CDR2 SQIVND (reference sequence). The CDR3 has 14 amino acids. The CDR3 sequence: CASSIDAITHTQYF. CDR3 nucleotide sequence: TGTGCCAGTAGTATAGATGCAATAACCCATACGCAGTATTTT.